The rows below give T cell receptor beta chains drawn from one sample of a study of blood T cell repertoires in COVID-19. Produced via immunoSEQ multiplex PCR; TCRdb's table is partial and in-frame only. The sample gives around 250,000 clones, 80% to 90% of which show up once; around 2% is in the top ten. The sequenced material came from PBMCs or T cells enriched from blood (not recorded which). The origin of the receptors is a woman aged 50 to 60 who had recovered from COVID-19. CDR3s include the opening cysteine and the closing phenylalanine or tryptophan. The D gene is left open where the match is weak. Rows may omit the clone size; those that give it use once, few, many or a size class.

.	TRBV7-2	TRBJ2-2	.	CASSLSGELFF	TGTGCCAGCAGCCTTTCCGGGGAGCTGTTTTTT
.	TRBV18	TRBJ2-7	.	CASSLDGLNHEQYF	TGTGCCAGCTCACTCGACGGACTAAACCACGAGCAGTACTTC
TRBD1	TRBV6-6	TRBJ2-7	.	CASSPARGLYEQYF	TGTGCCAGCAGCCCAGCCAGGGGGCTCTACGAGCAGTACTTC
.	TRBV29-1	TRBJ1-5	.	CSVVLATDNQPQHF	TGCAGCGTTGTTCTTGCGACAGACAATCAGCCCCAGCATTTT
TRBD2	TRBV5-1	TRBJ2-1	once	CASSSSGSYNEQFF	TGCGCCAGCTCTTCTAGCGGGAGTTACAATGAGCAGTTCTTC
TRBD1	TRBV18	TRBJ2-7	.	CASSLNHRGMGEQYF	TGTGCCAGCTCACTCAATCACAGGGGGATGGGGGAGCAGTACTTC
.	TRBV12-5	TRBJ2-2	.	CASGLTGVGGTGELFF	TGTGCTAGTGGTTTGACGGGGGTGGGCGGCACCGGGGAGCTGTTTTTT
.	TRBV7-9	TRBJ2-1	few	CASSLQGLEQFF	TGTGCCAGCAGCTTACAGGGGCTCGAGCAGTTCTTC
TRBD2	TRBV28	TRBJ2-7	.	CASSTAGRYEQYF	TGTGCCAGCAGTACAGCGGGACGCTACGAGCAGTACTTC
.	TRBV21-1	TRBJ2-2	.	CASSKGQTTGELFF	TGTGCCAGCAGCAAAGGACAGACCACCGGGGAGCTGTTTTTT
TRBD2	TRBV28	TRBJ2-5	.	CASSPGLAGDFQETQYF	TGTGCCAGCAGTCCGGGACTAGCGGGAGATTTTCAAGAGACCCAGTACTTC
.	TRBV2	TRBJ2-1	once	CASSILGGLSEQFF	TGTGCCAGCAGTATCCTTGGAGGGCTCAGTGAGCAGTTCTTC
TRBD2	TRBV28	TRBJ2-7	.	CASRPYSGGYEQYF	TGTGCCAGCAGACCGTATAGCGGGGGCTACGAGCAGTACTTC
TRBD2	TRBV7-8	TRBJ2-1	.	CASSLGDYRNNEQFF	TGTGCCAGCAGCTTAGGGGACTATCGAAATAATGAGCAGTTCTTC
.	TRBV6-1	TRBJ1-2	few	CASSEGSSYGYTF	TGTGCCAGCAGTGAAGGGAGCTCCTATGGCTACACCTTC
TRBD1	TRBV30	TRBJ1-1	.	CAWRNQGVASTEAFF	TGTGCCTGGAGAAATCAGGGGGTTGCGAGCACTGAAGCTTTCTTT
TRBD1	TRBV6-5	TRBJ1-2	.	CASRPGQGAHGYTF	TGTGCCAGCCGCCCCGGACAGGGGGCCCATGGCTACACCTTC
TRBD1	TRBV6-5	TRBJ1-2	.	CASWTGPHGYTF	TGTGCCAGCTGGACAGGTCCACATGGCTACACCTTC
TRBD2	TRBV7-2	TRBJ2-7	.	CASSLVGLASEQYF	TGTGCCAGCAGCTTAGTAGGACTAGCTAGCGAGCAGTACTTC
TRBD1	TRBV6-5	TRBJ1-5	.	CASSPRQGAVQPQHF	TGTGCCAGCAGTCCACGACAGGGGGCTGTTCAGCCCCAGCATTTT
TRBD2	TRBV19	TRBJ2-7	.	CASSAFGLAGVGVYEQYF	TGTGCCAGTAGTGCCTTCGGACTAGCGGGAGTCGGGGTCTACGAGCAGTACTTC
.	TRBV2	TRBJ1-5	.	CASTPGGVVLHQPQHF	TGTGCCAGCACCCCGGGGGGCGTTGTCCTCCATCAGCCCCAGCATTTT
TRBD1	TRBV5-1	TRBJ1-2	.	CASSFAGQNYGYTF	TGCGCCAGCAGCTTTGCGGGACAGAACTATGGCTACACCTTC
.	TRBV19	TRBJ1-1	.	CASSMRGADTEAFF	TGTGCCAGTAGTATGCGGGGGGCGGACACTGAAGCTTTCTTT
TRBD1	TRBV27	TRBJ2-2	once	CASSLGQGWAGELFF	TGTGCCAGCAGTTTGGGACAGGGCTGGGCCGGGGAGCTGTTTTTT
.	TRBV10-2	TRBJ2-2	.	CASRQQKNTGELFF	TGCGCCAGCAGACAACAGAAGAACACCGGGGAGCTGTTTTTT
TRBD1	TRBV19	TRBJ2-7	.	CASSIGGGQGNYEQYF	TGTGCCAGTAGTATAGGAGGGGGACAGGGTAACTACGAGCAGTACTTC
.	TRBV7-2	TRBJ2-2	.	CASSPEKATGELFF	TGTGCCAGCAGCCCAGAGAAAGCGACCGGGGAGCTGTTTTTT
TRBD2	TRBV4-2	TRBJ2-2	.	CASSQIYGEGTGELFF	TGTGCCAGCAGCCAAATATATGGGGAGGGGACCGGGGAGCTGTTTTTT
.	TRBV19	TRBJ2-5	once	CASSIPRTGRVQETQYF	TGTGCCAGTAGTATTCCTCGGACAGGGAGGGTCCAAGAGACCCAGTACTTC
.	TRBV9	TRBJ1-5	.	CASSAGLNNQPQHF	TGTGCCAGCAGCGCGGGGTTGAACAATCAGCCCCAGCATTTT
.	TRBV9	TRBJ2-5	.	CASSVGGRNQETQYF	TGTGCCAGCAGCGTAGGAGGGCGGAACCAAGAGACCCAGTACTTC
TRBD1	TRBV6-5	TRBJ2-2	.	CATIPQGQNTGELFF	TGTGCCACCATCCCACAGGGGCAGAACACCGGGGAGCTGTTTTTT
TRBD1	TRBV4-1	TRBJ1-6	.	CASSQVPGGRNSPLHF	TGCGCCAGCAGCCAAGTCCCAGGGGGGAGGAATTCACCCCTCCACTTT
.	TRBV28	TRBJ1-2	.	CASSLEPGSNYGYTF	TGTGCCAGCAGTTTGGAACCAGGATCTAACTATGGCTACACCTTC
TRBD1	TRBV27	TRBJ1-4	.	CASSLTPGGEKLFF	TGTGCCAGCAGTTTAACACCAGGGGGAGAAAAACTGTTTTTT
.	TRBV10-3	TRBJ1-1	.	CAISLSEPTEAFF	TGTGCCATCAGCCTAAGCGAGCCCACTGAAGCTTTCTTT
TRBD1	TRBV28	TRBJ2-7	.	CASSIGDRFVYEQYF	TGTGCCAGCAGTATAGGGGACAGATTCGTATACGAGCAGTACTTC
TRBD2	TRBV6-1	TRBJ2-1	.	CASSEGLFGYNEQFF	TGTGCCAGCAGTGAGGGACTATTCGGGTACAATGAGCAGTTCTTC
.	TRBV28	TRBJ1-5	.	CASSLMRGQPQHF	TGTGCCAGCAGTTTAATGCGGGGCCAGCCCCAGCATTTT
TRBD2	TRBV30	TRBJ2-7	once	CASLHPSGISYEQYF	TGTGCCTCCCTTCACCCTAGCGGGATTTCCTACGAGCAGTACTTC
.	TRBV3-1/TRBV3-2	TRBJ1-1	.	CASSFTGIGNTEAFF	TGTGCCAGCAGCTTCACAGGGATTGGTAACACTGAAGCTTTCTTT
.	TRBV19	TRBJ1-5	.	CASSSDRNNQPQHF	TGTGCCAGTAGCTCCGACAGGAACAATCAGCCCCAGCATTTT
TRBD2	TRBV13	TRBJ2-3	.	CASSLSGRARTDTQYF	TGTGCCAGCAGCCTCTCCGGGAGGGCCCGAACAGATACGCAGTATTTT
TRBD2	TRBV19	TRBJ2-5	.	CASSIAGREGQTQYF	TGTGCCAGTAGTATAGCCGGCCGGGAGGGCCAGACCCAGTACTTC